The next 23 T cell receptor beta chains were all read from a single sample in a study of cytotoxic CD8 clonotypes in ibrutinib-treated CLL (dated by TCRdb to about 2021). Taken with the paper, the label for time point translates to: about eleven months on ibrutinib. To prepare the library, the immunoSEQ multiplex PCR assay was applied. TCRdb took this table from immuneACCESS and kept in-frame rearrangements with V and J called. Such tables lack part of the clones; where checked against another copy, unresolved V genes explain under half of the gap, and the rest is unexplained. Within this sample are roughly 130,000 clones, with approximately 90% of them counted one time only. The top ten clones comprise about 10% of the sample. The starting material was PBMCs, obtained after 12 months of ibrutinib treatment. Every receptor here comes from a human donor with chronic lymphocytic leukemia.

The chain is built from TRBV7-2 and TRBJ2-1; 10 nucleotides agree with TRBD2. This CDR3 region has 15 residues. V lost 5 bases and J lost 12; bases outside the gene matches: 13. Germline CDR1 reads SGHTA; CDR2 reads FQGNSA. CDR3 region: CASSPDSGGRLGQFF. The CDR3 DNA follows: TGTGCCAGCAGCCCTGATAGCGGGGGGAGGCTTGGGCAGTTCTTC. Complete variable domain (other parts from reference TRBV7-2 and TRBJ2-1): GAGVSQSPSNKVTEKGKDVELRCDPISGHTALYWYRQSLGQGLEFLIYFQGNSAPDKSGLPSDRFSAERTGGSVSTLTIQRTQQEDSAVYLCASSPDSGGRLGQFFGPGTRLTVL.

The genes are TRBV7-6 and TRBJ1-1; D might be TRBD1 (6 bases). From germline, CDR1 is SGHVS and CDR2 FNYEAQ. This CDR3 region has 16 residues. V was trimmed by 5 bases and J by 1 base, leaving 17 bases between them. CDR3 amino acids: CASSRGRDNRNTEAFF. The CDR3, as DNA: TGTGCCAGCAGCCGAGGACGGGACAACCGGAACACTGAAGCTTTCTTT.

Written as DNA, the CDR3 is TGCAGCGTTGAAGGGGCTAGCGTGGGCAATGAGCAGTTCTTC. It codes for CSVEGASVGNEQFF. V usage is TRBV29-1 and J usage is TRBJ2-1; D may be TRBD2 (6 bases). Trimming cost V 1 base and J 6 bases, with 13 bases left between them. The CDR3 contains 14 residues. Germline V gives CDR1 SQVTM, CDR2 ANQGSEA.

This clone appeared once. The chain is built from TRBV30 and TRBJ1-2, with unresolved D. The CDR3 is made up of 12 amino acids. The V gene lost 1 base and the J gene lost 3 bases, with 6 bases spanning the gap. Germline lookup yields CDR1 GTSNPN and CDR2 SVGIG (reference sequence). The CDR3 loop is CAWSERDYGYTF. CDR3 DNA: TGTGCCTGGAGTGAGAGGGACTATGGCTACACCTTC.

This chain links TRBV7-9 with TRBJ1-2; perhaps TRBD1 as D (5 bases). This CDR3 spans 13 amino acids. CDR1 SEHNR and CDR2 FQNEAQ come from the germline V gene (reference sequence). V lost 5 bases to trimming and J lost 9 bases, with 16 bases between them. The CDR3 DNA reads TGTGCCAGCAGCCCGGGACTTAATGAACGCTACACCTTC. This encodes CASSPGLNERYTF.

The V gene is TRBV5-4, the J gene TRBJ2-2, with no clear D. The CDR3 is 15 residues long. Germline values: CDR1 SGHNT, CDR2 YYREEE (reference sequence). Trimming shortened V by 2 bases and J by 6 bases, and 14 bases separated the two germline ends. The CDR3 sequence: CASSFEISRAGELFF. In DNA, the CDR3 is TGTGCCAGCAGCTTTGAGATCTCCCGTGCCGGGGAGCTGTTTTTT.

The V call is TRBV30, the J call TRBJ1-5; D perhaps matches TRBD1 (6 bases). The CDR3 has 15 amino acids. V lost 2 bases and J 5 bases, leaving 16 bases between the germline ends. Germline values: CDR1 GTSNPN, CDR2 SVGIG (reference sequence). In nucleotides, the CDR3 is TGTGCCTGGAGTATTAGTTGGGGGGGCGATCAGCCCCAGCATTTT. Translated: CAWSISWGGDQPQHF.

This rearrangement joins TRBV7-9 to TRBJ2-4; 7 bases align to TRBD1. Trimming cost V 11 bases and J 10 bases; bases outside gene matches: 8. CDR1 and CDR2 from the germline V gene are SEHNR and FQNEAQ (reference sequence). The CDR3 length is 11 residues. CDR3 DNA: TGTGCCGCAAACACAGGGGAAATTCAGTACTTC. This translates into CAANTGEIQYF.

The J gene is TRBJ2-5, the V gene TRBV28; tentatively, D is TRBD1 (6 bases). CDR3 length: 14 residues. The V end lost 8 bases, the J end lost 5 bases, and 18 bases lay between the germline ends. Germline V gene data show CDR1 as MDHEN and CDR2 as SYDVKM. DNA of the CDR3: TGTGCCAGCGGGGAACACAGGGACCTGGAGACCCAGTACTTC. Its protein is CASGEHRDLETQYF.

V usage is TRBV4-1 and J usage is TRBJ1-5; D is undetermined. The CDR3 runs 18 residues. CDR1 and CDR2 (germline): MGHRA, YSYEKL. V was cut by 0 bases and J by 1 base, with 16 bases left in between. This CDR3 reads CASSQDPVYLSSNQPQHF. CDR3 nucleotides: TGCGCCAGCAGCCAAGACCCCGTTTATCTATCGAGCAATCAGCCCCAGCATTTT.

The CDR3 region is CASSTVAGGAGSEKLFF. CDR3 in DNA: TGCGCCAGCAGCACGGTCGCAGGGGGCGCAGGTAGTGAAAAACTGTTTTTT. This chain connects TRBV5-1 to TRBJ1-4; TRBD1 agrees at 8 bases. The V gene end was trimmed by 4 bases and the J gene end by 7 bases; junction bases not matched to a gene: 15. The CDR3 has 17 amino acids. Germline CDR1 SGHRS, CDR2 YFSETQ. The full variable domain, completed using reference TRBV5-1 and TRBJ1-4, is KAGVTQTPRYLIKTRGQQVTLSCSPISGHRSVSWYQQTPGQGLQFLFEYFSETQRNKGNFPGRFSGRQFSNSRSEMNVSTLELGDSALYLCASSTVAGGAGSEKLFFGSGTQLSVL.

V and J are TRBV4-2 and TRBJ1-2, with 9 bases aligning to TRBD1. Germline-derived CDR1 and CDR2 are LGHNA and YNFKEQ. The CDR3 totals 19 residues. Trimming removed 0 bases from V and 2 bases from J; junction bases left unmatched: 13. CDR3: CASSQEGGFTGGANYGYTF. The DNA for the CDR3 is TGTGCCAGCAGCCAAGAAGGGGGGTTTACAGGGGGCGCAAACTATGGCTACACCTTC.

The genes are TRBV19 and TRBJ1-5, with a possible D match to TRBD1 (5 bases). CDR1 is LNHDA and CDR2 is SQIVND in the germline V gene (reference sequence). CDR3 size: 16 residues. The V end lost 6 bases, the J end lost 7 bases, and 22 bases lay between the germline ends. The DNA for the CDR3 is TGTGCCAGTAGCCTCAACGGTCAGGGTGTAGGACAGCCCCAGCATTTT. Translation gives CASSLNGQGVGQPQHF.

This chain uses TRBV6-5 with TRBJ1-4; D call uncertain. CDR1 and CDR2 (germline): MNHEY, SVGAGI. CDR3 length: 13 amino acids. Trimming left V 2 bases short and J 15 bases short, with 16 bases between. This CDR3 reads CASSYGQTPGLFF. CDR3 DNA sequence: TGTGCCAGCAGTTACGGTCAAACCCCGGGCTTGTTTTTT.

This sequence joins TRBV5-1 and TRBJ2-1; 13 bases match TRBD2. Per the germline V gene, CDR1 is SGHRS and CDR2 is YFSETQ. V lost 5 bases to trimming and J lost 5 bases; unmatched junction nucleotides: 7. The CDR3 has 16 residues. CDR3 in amino acids: CASRGGLAGINNEQFF. The CDR3 DNA is TGCGCCAGCAGGGGGGGACTAGCGGGAATTAACAATGAGCAGTTCTTC.

V is TRBV25-1 and J is TRBJ2-3, with 9 nucleotides matching TRBD2. The CDR3 totals 15 residues. Germline CDR1 reads MGHDK; CDR2 reads SYGVNS. V trimming: 4 bases; J trimming: 6 bases; junction bases outside the gene matches: 8. As DNA, the CDR3 is TGTGCCAGCAGTGGAGTCCTAGCGGGGAGGGATACGCAGTATTTT. This codes for CASSGVLAGRDTQYF.

This sequence joins TRBV2 and TRBJ1-5, with unresolved D. With 1 base removed from V and 0 bases from J, the gap between germline ends came to 7 bases. Germline V gene sequence: CDR1 SNHLY, CDR2 FYNNEI. This CDR3 region has 15 residues. The CDR3 DNA sequence: TGTGCCAGCAGTGAAGTGCACGGTAGCAATCAGCCCCAGCATTTT. Translation: CASSEVHGSNQPQHF. Looking up the rest from reference TRBV2 and TRBJ1-5 gives the full variable domain: EPEVTQTPSHQVTQMGQEVILRCVPISNHLYFYWYRQILGQKVEFLVSFYNNEISEKSEIFDDQFSVERPDGSNFTLKIRSTKLEDSAMYFCASSEVHGSNQPQHFGDGTRLSIL.

The count of this clone is one. The rearrangement uses TRBV9 and TRBJ1-2; no reliable D call. The CDR3 is 15 amino acids. Germline V gene sequence: CDR1 SGDLS, CDR2 YYNGEE. Between the trimmed V and J ends, which lost 0 bases and 2 bases, there was a span of 11 bases. The CDR3 coding sequence is TGTGCCAGCAGCGTAGAGAGTGCCGGAAACTATGGCTACACCTTC. The encoded protein is CASSVESAGNYGYTF.

As DNA, the CDR3 is TGTGCCACGACACTGACCTACGAGCAGTACTTC. It encodes CATTLTYEQYF. The chain has TRBV2 and TRBJ2-7; D is undetermined. CDR1 SNHLY and CDR2 FYNNEI come from the germline V gene. This CDR3 contains 11 residues. V dropped 10 bases and J dropped 2 bases, with 9 bases sitting between them.

The rearrangement uses TRBV28 and TRBJ2-1; D is undetermined. V was trimmed by 6 bases and J by 0 bases, leaving 12 bases between them. The CDR3 sequence is 15 residues long. The germline V gene has CDR1 MDHEN and CDR2 SYDVKM. In DNA form, the CDR3 reads TGTGCCAGCAGCCTAGGTTCGGGCTCCTACAATGAGCAGTTCTTC. Its translation: CASSLGSGSYNEQFF.

The V call is TRBV14, the J call TRBJ1-2, with D possibly being TRBD1 (5 bases). Trimming left V 4 bases short and J 5 bases short, with 11 bases between. CDR1 is SGHDN and CDR2 is FVKESK in the germline V gene. The CDR3 extends over 13 amino acids. In DNA form, the CDR3 reads TGTGCCAGCAGCCCTAGGGGTTTATATGGCTACACCTTC. Its protein is CASSPRGLYGYTF.

The chain couples TRBV5-1 to TRBJ2-7; D may match TRBD1 or TRBD2 (5 bases each). The germline V gene has CDR1 SGHRS and CDR2 YFSETQ. The CDR3 length is 14 residues. V gave up 6 bases and J gave up 5 bases, with 18 bases separating them. CDR3 in DNA: TGCGCCAGCAATTTTTTGGGGGTTACTGACGAGCAGTACTTC. Its translation is CASNFLGVTDEQYF.

This chain connects TRBV7-3 to TRBJ2-1, with 9 bases lining up with TRBD2. J gave up 0 bases and V 5 bases, and 2 bases lay outside the gene matches. This CDR3 region has 15 residues. The V gene's germline CDR1 is SGHTA and CDR2 FQGTGA. The CDR3 coding sequence is TGTGCCAGCAGCAATAGCGGGAGCTCCTACAATGAGCAGTTCTTC. Protein: CASSNSGSSYNEQFF.